This T cell receptor beta chain was sequenced for a study of response to subunit inactivated influenza vaccine. The sample holds many counts of this clonotype. J gave up 2 bases and V 4 bases, and 6 bases lay outside the gene matches. This CDR3 spans 16 amino acids. Germline CDR1 SGHVS, CDR2 FQNEAQ. TCRdb fed the RT-PCR reads into MiXCR, producing one record per CDR3 protein. The sample holds more than 500,000 distinct CDR3 sequences, around 10% seen once. These data were also filed under a second study, of T cells expressing NK-cell markers. As that study records: TCR beta libraries carry UMIs added by 5'RACE template switching. The TCR beta repertoires were obtained from sorted CD3+CD56+NKG2C+, CD3+CD56+NKG2C- and CD3+CD56-NKG2C+ T cells. In several experiments, sorting was restricted to alpha-beta TCR T cells by an anti-gamma-delta TCR antibody.

The chain has TRBV7-8 and TRBJ2-7; 12 positions match TRBD2. The source is a man in his fifties who received an inactivated influenza vaccine. The source was PBMCs from blood, collected on the day of vaccination. CDR3 coding DNA: TGTGCCAGCAGCTCAGGACTAGCGGGGACCGCCTACGAGCAGTACTTC. This gives the protein CASSSGLAGTAYEQYF. Together with reference TRBV7-8 and TRBJ2-7, the CDR3 gives the full variable domain: GAGVSQSPRYKVAKRGQDVALRCDPISGHVSLFWYQQALGQGPEFLTYFQNEAQLDKSGLPSDRFFAERPEGSVSTLKIQRTQQEDSAVYLCASSSGLAGTAYEQYFGPGTRLTVT.